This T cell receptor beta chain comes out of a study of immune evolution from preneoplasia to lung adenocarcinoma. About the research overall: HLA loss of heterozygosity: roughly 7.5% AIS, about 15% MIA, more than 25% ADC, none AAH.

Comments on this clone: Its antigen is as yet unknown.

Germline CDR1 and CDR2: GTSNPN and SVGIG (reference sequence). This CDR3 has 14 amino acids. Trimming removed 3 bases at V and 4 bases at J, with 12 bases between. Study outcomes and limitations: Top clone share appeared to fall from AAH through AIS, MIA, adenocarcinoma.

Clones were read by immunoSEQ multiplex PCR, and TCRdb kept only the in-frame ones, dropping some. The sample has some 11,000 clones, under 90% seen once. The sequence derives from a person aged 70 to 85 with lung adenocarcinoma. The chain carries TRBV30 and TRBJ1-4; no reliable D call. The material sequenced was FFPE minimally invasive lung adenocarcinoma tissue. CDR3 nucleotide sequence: TGTGCCTGGAGGAGGCTTGTGGGTAATGAAAAACTGTTTTTT. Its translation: CAWRRLVGNEKLFF.